This T cell receptor (beta chain) was documented in a study of prognosis after radiotherapy for stage I lung cancer. Germline V gene lookup returns CDR1 MDHEN and CDR2 SYDVKM. The CDR3 loop spans 16 amino acids. J gave up 5 bases and V 2 bases, and 8 bases lay outside the gene matches. CDR3 of TCR beta was amplified from genomic DNA via a two-round multiplex PCR. With primers specific to each TRBV and TRBJ gene, the first-round PCR was performed. TCRdb processed the multiplex PCR reads anew with MiXCR; each CDR3 protein has one entry. Of 45,000 to 60,000 distinct CDR3 sequences listed, about 37% were seen once; the top ten hold roughly 8.3%. This clonotype was recorded at least ten times.

V usage is TRBV28 and J usage is TRBJ1-4; 7 bases agree with TRBD1. Sequenced here: PBMCs, sampled before or after stereotactic body radiation therapy (not recorded which). This receptor was obtained from a donor aged 50 or older with non-small cell lung cancer. The CDR3: CASSLPTGAANEKLFF. CDR3 DNA sequence: TGTGCCAGCAGTTTACCCACAGGGGCAGCAAATGAAAAACTGTTTTTT.